Each of the 22 T cell receptor beta chains below was sequenced from the same sample in a study of Graves' ophthalmopathy and Graves' hyperthyroidism. Amplified material comprised TCR beta CDR3 regions derived from RNA transcripts. HTBI-primed first-round RT-PCR preceded second-round multiplex PCR. A single record per CDR3 protein comes from TCRdb applying MiXCR to the multiplex PCR reads. The repertoire holds 300,000 to 350,000 distinct CDR3 sequences, with roughly a sixth as singletons. The sample was peripheral blood. These TCRs come from an adult man with Graves' ophthalmopathy.

The rearrangement joins TRBV7-8 to TRBJ1-5; 12 bases fit TRBD1. V shed 1 base and J 7 bases; nucleotides not matched to a gene: 8. The CDR3 spans 17 residues. Looked up from germline, CDR1 is SGHVS and CDR2 is FQNEAQ. The CDR3 DNA reads TGTGCCAGCAGCTTAGTCCCGGGACAGGGGGCAGGACAGCCCCAGCATTTT. Its translation is CASSLVPGQGAGQPQHF.

A note on this clonotype: This could be a read error, since a much larger clone is one nucleotide away. The V call is TRBV15, the J call TRBJ2-5; D is perhaps TRBD1 or TRBD2 (6 bases each). The CDR3 extends over 16 amino acids. Germline V gene sequence: CDR1 LNHNV, CDR2 YYDKDF (reference sequence). CDR3 region: CVTSRDRGRVQETQYF. In DNA, the CDR3 is TGTGTCACCAGCAGAGACCGGGGGCGCGTACAAGAGACCCAGTACTTC. Variable domain in full (rest from reference TRBV15 and TRBJ2-5): DAMVIQNPRYQVTQFGKPVTLSCSQTLNHNVMYWYQQKSSQAPKLLFHYYDKDFNNEADTPDNFQSRRPNTSFCFLDIRSPGLGDTAMYLCVTSRDRGRVQETQYFGPGTRLLVL.

As for this clonotype: The junction differs from germline at one of its ends, possibly a read error. This chain connects TRBV7-8 to TRBJ1-2, with D unclear. Germline V gene sequence: CDR1 SGHVS, CDR2 FQNEAQ. CDR3 length: 13 residues. CDR3 DNA sequence: TGTGCCAGCAGCTCAGGTGCGGGCTATGGCTACAGCTTC. Protein sequence: CASSSGAGYGYSF.

This clonotype was counted at least ten times. The chain is built from TRBV11-2 and TRBJ1-3; possible D gene TRBD1, 6 bases. Germline values: CDR1 SGHAT, CDR2 FQNNGV. The length of the CDR3 is 15 residues. The V and J ends lost 4 bases and 1 base respectively, with 11 bases between them. The chain's CDR3 is CASSWGPISGNTIYF. In DNA form, the CDR3 reads TGTGCCAGCAGCTGGGGGCCGATTTCTGGAAACACCATATATTTT. The full variable domain, rest sourced from reference TRBV11-2 and TRBJ1-3, is EAGVAQSPRYKIIEKRQSVAFWCNPISGHATLYWYQQILGQGPKLLIQFQNNGVVDDSQLPKDRFSAERLKGVDSTLKIQPAKLEDSAVYLCASSWGPISGNTIYFGEGSWLTVV.

At least ten counts were recorded for this clonotype. V usage is TRBV10-3 and J usage is TRBJ2-5; D possibly uses TRBD1 or TRBD2 (8 bases each). The CDR3 has 16 amino acids. The V and J ends lost 10 bases and 2 bases respectively, with 23 bases between them. Germline V gives CDR1 ENHRY, CDR2 SYGVKD. The CDR3 coding sequence is TGTGCCACAACGGGGGGGGACAGGAGGTATCAAGAGACCCAGTACTTC. This translates into CATTGGDRRYQETQYF.

The rearrangement links TRBV7-2 to TRBJ2-7, with 7 nucleotides matching TRBD1. CDR1 is SGHTA, CDR2 FQGNSA, per germline. This CDR3 has 15 amino acids. J gave up 6 bases and V 5 bases, and 13 bases lay outside the gene matches. CDR3 nucleotide sequence: TGTGCCAGCAGCCAGGCCCCGGTCGGACAGGCCGAGCAGTACTTC. Amino acid sequence: CASSQAPVGQAEQYF.

The chain carries TRBV6-1 and TRBJ2-7, with 7 bases matching TRBD1. The CDR3 covers 13 residues. V lost 8 bases and J lost 5; bases outside the gene matches: 9. Germline V CDR1 and CDR2: MNHNS, SASEGT. CDR3 bases: TGTGCCAGCGGGACAGCGTTAGGTAACGAGCAGTACTTC. It translates to CASGTALGNEQYF.

This clonotype was seen at least ten times. Since no conserved phenylalanine or tryptophan closes the CDR3, a read error is the likely cause. The V call is TRBV6-9, the J call TRBJ1-1; TRBD1 is a possible D gene (5 bases). The germline gives CDR1 MNHGY, CDR2 SVAAGI. CDR3 length: 11 residues. For the CDR3, the DNA is TGTGCGTCGGGGGGGAGGCCTGAAGCTTTCCTT. Translation gives CASGGRPEAFL.

This clonotype was detected ten times or more. The chain links TRBV18 to TRBJ2-5; TRBD1 matches at 9 bases. V lost 3 bases to trimming and J lost 2 bases; unmatched junction nucleotides: 7. The CDR3 spans 16 residues. CDR1 KGHSH and CDR2 LQKENI come from the germline V gene. The CDR3 DNA reads as TGTGCCAGCTCACCGGACAGGGGTGATAAACAAGAGACCCAGTACTTC. Translated: CASSPDRGDKQETQYF.

This clonotype has a count of ten or more. The chain couples TRBV24-1 to TRBJ1-2, with D unresolved. This CDR3 has 14 residues. CDR1 KGHDR and CDR2 SFDVKD come from the germline V gene. Trimming shortened V by 4 bases and J by 1 base, and 9 bases separated the two germline ends. CDR3: CATSDPTLNYGYTF. Here the CDR3 DNA reads TGTGCCACCAGTGACCCAACACTTAACTATGGCTACACCTTC.

Note on this clonotype: Possible read error: a much larger clone is one base away. The rearrangement links TRBV13 to TRBJ1-2; D remains ambiguous. Germline loops: CDR1 PRHDT, CDR2 FYEKMQ (reference sequence). The CDR3 is 13 residues long. Trimming stripped 0 bases from V and 10 bases from J, with 12 bases between. CDR3 coding DNA: TGTGCCAGCAGCTTAGGCCTTAAATGGTCCTACACCTTC. It is translated as CASSLGLKWSYTF.

This clonotype was seen at least ten times. V is TRBV5-1 and J is TRBJ2-5, with 8 bases fitting TRBD2. The V segment lost 0 bases and the J segment 6 bases; nucleotides outside the gene matches: 7. The germline V gene has CDR1 SGHRS and CDR2 YFSETQ. The CDR3 loop spans 15 amino acids. In DNA, the CDR3 is TGCGCCAGCAGCTTGGCCAGCGGGGGTAGAAAGACCCAGTACTTC. It encodes CASSLASGGRKTQYF.

At least ten counts were recorded for this clonotype. The chain recombines TRBV12-3 or TRBV12-4 with TRBJ2-7; no firm D call. The CDR3 has 15 residues. The germline V and J ends were trimmed by 5 bases and 0 bases, with 14 bases remaining between them. Here the CDR3 reads CASSPLKSSSYEQYF. The CDR3 DNA reads as TGTGCCAGCAGTCCCCTCAAGAGCAGCTCCTACGAGCAGTACTTC.

This clonotype was observed at least ten times. The gene calls are TRBV7-9 and TRBJ1-1, with TRBD1 matching over 11 bases. Trimming cost V 4 bases and J 4 bases; bases outside gene matches: 8. This CDR3 comprises 16 residues. Germline CDR1 and CDR2: SEHNR and FQNEAQ (reference sequence). The CDR3 loop reads CASSSGQGAQGTEAFF. The CDR3 DNA is TGTGCCAGCAGCTCCGGACAGGGGGCGCAGGGCACTGAAGCTTTCTTT.

This clonotype showed up many times. The chain is built from TRBV6-2 or TRBV6-3 and TRBJ2-7; 7 bases match TRBD1. Germline lookup yields CDR1 MNHEY and CDR2 SVGEGT. This CDR3 contains 12 residues. Unmatched junction bases numbered 9, after V lost 10 bases and J lost 6 bases. The CDR3 DNA reads TGTGCCACTACATGGAGACAGGGCGAGCAGTACTTC. This encodes CATTWRQGEQYF.

V gene TRBV29-1 combines with J gene TRBJ1-1; a weak D match, TRBD1 (5 bases). The germline V gene encodes CDR1 SQVTM and CDR2 ANQGSEA. The CDR3 loop spans 13 amino acids. The V and J ends lost 4 bases and 4 bases respectively, with 13 bases between them. The CDR3 loop is CSVALTASTEAFF. For the CDR3, the DNA is TGCAGCGTTGCGCTGACAGCGAGCACTGAAGCTTTCTTT.

The sample holds a few counts of this clonotype. The chain combines TRBV20-1 with TRBJ1-1; D unresolved. Germline V lookup: CDR1 DFQATT, CDR2 SNEGSKA (reference sequence). The V gene lost 3 bases and the J gene lost 5 bases, with 7 bases spanning the gap. This CDR3 is 11 amino acids long. CDR3 loop: CSARTGTEAFF. The CDR3 DNA reads TGCAGTGCTAGGACGGGAACTGAAGCTTTCTTT.

This clonotype was found many times. The genes are TRBV4-3 and TRBJ2-7, with D maybe TRBD2 (5 bases). Per the germline V gene, CDR1 is LGHNA and CDR2 is YSLEER. The V gene lost 1 base and the J gene lost 5 bases, with 9 bases spanning the gap. The CDR3 has 13 residues. CDR3 DNA: TGCGCCAGCAGCCAAGCCGAGGGTGACGAGCAGTACTTC. Translating gives CASSQAEGDEQYF.

V gene TRBV6-1 combines with J gene TRBJ1-5, with 8 positions matching TRBD1. Germline lookup yields CDR1 MNHNS and CDR2 SASEGT. This CDR3 has 17 amino acids. The ends lost 3 bases at V and 0 bases at J; junction bases unmatched: 7. CDR3 coding DNA: TGTGCCAGCAGTGAGCTACCCCAGGGGGCTAGCAATCAGCCCCAGCATTTT. Its translation: CASSELPQGASNQPQHF.

The chain has TRBV6-1 and TRBJ2-5, with 8 positions matching TRBD2. The last part of the DNA fits TRBJ2-7 better; the J call may be wrong. Per germline, CDR1 MNHNS and CDR2 SASEGT. This CDR3 region has 15 residues. CDR3 bases: TGTGCCAGCGACCTCGTAGCGGGGTGGAACTTCGAGCAGTACTTC. Translating gives CASDLVAGWNFEQYF.

V is TRBV6-1 and J is TRBJ2-5; no reliable D call. Trimming removed 7 bases from V and 1 base from J, with 10 bases in between. Germline-derived CDR1 and CDR2 are MNHNS and SASEGT. The CDR3 contains 13 residues. The CDR3 protein is CASTLTPQETQYF. CDR3 nucleotides: TGTGCCAGCACCTTAACACCCCAAGAGACCCAGTACTTC.

This clonotype was counted a few times. The V and J genes are TRBV6-5 and TRBJ2-5; 7 bases fit TRBD2. CDR1 and CDR2 from the germline V gene are MNHEY and SVGAGI. This CDR3 has 15 amino acids. The trim removed 4 bases at V and 13 bases at J, leaving 18 bases unmatched. CDR3 in DNA: TGTGCCAGCAGTTCCCAGGCTAGCGGTCCGGTGGCCCTGTACTTC. It yields the protein CASSSQASGPVALYF.